These 21 T cell receptor beta chains were sequenced from one sample in a study of T cells in localized non-small cell lung cancer (dated by TCRdb to the early 2020s). The library relied on the immunoSEQ multiplex PCR assay. TCRdb's version of the immuneACCESS table is confined to in-frame rearrangements and falls short of the full clone set. An unresolved V gene accounts for under half of the shortfall where checked; the remainder is of unknown origin. Present in this sample are tens of thousands of clones, about 90% of which were seen just once. The top ten hold 20% to 25% of the sample. The material sequenced was peripheral blood, taken before any cancer treatment. The receptors derive from a man between 40 and 70 years old with stage I squamous cell lung carcinoma.

V is TRBV7-9 and J is TRBJ2-1, with D possibly matching TRBD2 (5 bases). The CDR3 spans 12 residues. Germline V gene lookup returns CDR1 SEHNR and CDR2 FQNEAQ (reference sequence). V lost 1 base to trimming and J lost 8 bases, with 6 bases between them. CDR3 in DNA: TGTGCCAGCAGCTTAGAGGGAGATGAGCAGTTCTTC. Translating gives CASSLEGDEQFF. Looking up the rest from reference TRBV7-9 and TRBJ2-1 gives the full variable domain: DTGVSQNPRHKITKRGQNVTFRCDPISEHNRLYWYRQTLGQGPEFLTYFQNEAQLEKSRLLSDRFSAERPKGSFSTLEIQRTEQGDSAMYLCASSLEGDEQFFGPGTRLTVL.

This rearrangement joins TRBV5-8 to TRBJ1-4, with a possible D match to TRBD1 (6 bases). The CDR3 has 16 residues. V lost 4 bases and J 0 bases, leaving 13 bases between the germline ends. The V gene's germline CDR1 is SGHTS and CDR2 YDEGEE. As DNA, the CDR3 is TGTGCCAGCAGCGTCGGACAGCTTGCAACTAATGAAAAACTGTTTTTT. Translating gives CASSVGQLATNEKLFF.

The V call is TRBV6-5, the J call TRBJ1-5, with no clear D. This CDR3 is 12 amino acids long. Germline V gene data show CDR1 as MNHEY and CDR2 as SVGAGI. V lost 8 bases to trimming and J lost 4 bases, with 9 bases between them. This chain's CDR3 is CASGLPNQPQHF. The CDR3 DNA reads as TGTGCCAGCGGGCTTCCGAATCAGCCCCAGCATTTT.

The CDR3 loop reads CASSIAEDRPGNTIYF. DNA for the CDR3: TGTGCCAGTAGTATAGCCGAGGACAGGCCCGGAAACACCATATATTTT. The rearrangement joins TRBV19 to TRBJ1-3; 7 nucleotides line up with TRBD1. Unmatched junction bases numbered 7, after V lost 1 base and J lost 4 bases. The CDR3 contains 16 residues. CDR1 LNHDA and CDR2 SQIVND come from the germline V gene (reference sequence).

This chain connects TRBV28 to TRBJ2-5, with 7 positions matching TRBD1. Germline lookup yields CDR1 MDHEN and CDR2 SYDVKM. Trimming removed 6 bases from V and 2 bases from J; junction bases left unmatched: 9. This CDR3 comprises 15 residues. The CDR3 is CASSAVGTEQETQYF. The CDR3 DNA reads TGTGCCAGCAGCGCCGTAGGGACAGAACAAGAGACCCAGTACTTC.

V and J are TRBV11-1 and TRBJ2-1; perhaps TRBD2 as D (6 bases). Germline CDR1 and CDR2: SGHAT and FQDESV (reference sequence). CDR3 length: 13 residues. Trimming took 1 base from V and 9 from J, leaving 10 bases between them. CDR3 in amino acids: CASSLEAGLEQFF. CDR3 in DNA: TGTGCCAGCAGCTTAGAGGCGGGGCTTGAGCAGTTCTTC.

This clone has only one observation. V gene TRBV29-1 combines with J gene TRBJ1-1; D is uncertain. The CDR3 length is 12 residues. Looked up from germline, CDR1 is SQVTM and CDR2 is ANQGSEA. The V gene lost 4 bases and the J gene lost 3 bases, with 9 bases spanning the gap. Here the CDR3 reads CSVGSSYTEAFF. In nucleotides, the CDR3 is TGCAGCGTTGGAAGTTCGTACACTGAAGCTTTCTTT.

This chain links TRBV7-2 with TRBJ2-3, with 8 nucleotides matching TRBD2. V lost 5 bases and J lost 4; bases outside the gene matches: 5. CDR3 size: 14 residues. The germline CDR1 and CDR2 sequences are SGHTA and FQGNSA. The CDR3 region is CASSPLAASDTQYF. For the CDR3, the DNA is TGTGCCAGCAGCCCACTAGCGGCGTCAGATACGCAGTATTTT.

The V and J genes are TRBV29-1 and TRBJ2-3; 8 nucleotides agree with TRBD1. J was trimmed by 4 bases and V by 6 bases; bases with no gene match: 9. Germline V CDR1 and CDR2: SQVTM, ANQGSEA. The CDR3 has 14 amino acids. The chain's CDR3 is CSVSDSTGADTQYF. The CDR3 DNA reads TGCAGCGTGTCCGACTCGACAGGGGCAGATACGCAGTATTTT.

This rearrangement joins TRBV19 to TRBJ2-7; 8 bases are a match to TRBD1. CDR1 is LNHDA and CDR2 is SQIVND in the germline V gene (reference sequence). This CDR3 is 15 amino acids long. The V segment lost 5 bases and the J segment 4 bases; nucleotides outside the gene matches: 10. CDR3 bases: TGTGCCAGTAGTCCTACCGGGACAGGAAGATACGAGCAGTACTTC. Its protein product is CASSPTGTGRYEQYF.

J is TRBJ1-2 and V is TRBV30; TRBD1 might be the D (5 bases). The CDR3 spans 12 residues. Germline V CDR1 and CDR2: GTSNPN, SVGIG (reference sequence). The V end lost 4 bases, the J end lost 8 bases, and 14 bases lay between the germline ends. CDR3 nucleotide sequence: TGTGCCTGGAATCCAGGGCCGGGAGGCTACACCTTC. Translation: CAWNPGPGGYTF.

This clone has just a few counts. The genes are TRBV29-1 and TRBJ2-1; 13 positions agree with TRBD2. CDR3 size: 16 residues. Germline loops: CDR1 SQVTM, CDR2 ANQGSEA. Trimming at V came to 6 bases and at J to 3 bases, leaving 8 bases not matched to a gene. CDR3 bases: TGCAGCGTCCCCGAGGGACTAGCGGGACTCTACAATGAGCAGTTCTTC. This sequence encodes CSVPEGLAGLYNEQFF.

The rearrangement links TRBV11-1 to TRBJ2-4; no definite D call. The CDR3 has 13 residues. Looked up from germline, CDR1 is SGHAT and CDR2 is FQDESV (reference sequence). V was trimmed by 4 bases and J by 0 bases, leaving 4 bases between them. The CDR3 sequence is CASSSLAKNIQYF. The CDR3 region has the DNA TGTGCCAGCAGCTCACTAGCCAAAAACATTCAGTACTTC.

This chain joins TRBV4-3 and TRBJ1-4; 8 bases fit TRBD1. Germline CDR1 is LGHNA and CDR2 is YSLEER. This CDR3 has 15 residues. V lost 5 bases and J lost 5; bases outside the gene matches: 7. The CDR3 nucleotides are TGCGCCAGCAGCGTACAGGGGGGAGGGAATGAAAAACTGTTTTTT. Translated: CASSVQGGGNEKLFF.

V usage is TRBV18 and J usage is TRBJ2-5, with a weak D call TRBD2 (7 bases). The CDR3 runs 13 residues. CDR1 is KGHSH, CDR2 LQKENI, per germline. V was cut by 2 bases and J by 4 bases, with 8 bases left in between. This CDR3 reads CASSPGGAETQYF. CDR3 bases: TGTGCCAGCTCACCAGGGGGGGCAGAGACCCAGTACTTC.

DNA of the CDR3: TGTGCCGTCCTTATGGGTGGCGGAGGTGGCTACACCTTC. This translates into CAVLMGGGGGYTF. The V gene is TRBV6-6, the J gene TRBJ1-2; no definite D call. The germline CDR1 and CDR2 sequences are MNHNY and SVGAGI (reference sequence). Deletions cut 11 bases from V and 7 bases from J, with 20 bases between. There are 13 residues in the CDR3.

For this clone: The sample carries other DNA sequences with the same CDR3. V usage is TRBV6-1 and J usage is TRBJ2-6, with TRBD2 matching 11 bases. Germline assignment: CDR1 MNHNS and CDR2 SASEGT. The CDR3 sequence is 17 residues long. With V trimmed by 4 bases and J by 0 bases, 2 bases remained unmatched. CDR3: CASSVGLAVSGANVLTF. The CDR3 DNA reads as TGTGCCAGCAGTGTGGGACTAGCGGTCTCTGGGGCCAACGTCCTGACTTTC.

This chain connects TRBV10-2 to TRBJ1-3; no reliable D call. V shed 6 bases and J shed 0 bases, with 12 bases lying between them. This CDR3 contains 15 residues. Germline V gene lookup returns CDR1 WSHSY and CDR2 SAAADI. CDR3 amino acids: CASSLLGLSGNTIYF. The CDR3 DNA reads as TGCGCCAGCAGCCTCCTAGGACTCTCTGGAAACACCATATATTTT.

The V gene is TRBV18, the J gene TRBJ2-7; D call uncertain. Germline assignment: CDR1 KGHSH and CDR2 LQKENI. The V end was cut by 2 bases, the J end by 0 bases, with 11 bases between. CDR3 length: 15 residues. This CDR3 reads CASSPGSQISYEQYF. In DNA, the CDR3 is TGTGCCAGCTCACCAGGCTCGCAGATCTCCTACGAGCAGTACTTC.

This rearrangement joins TRBV6-6 to TRBJ1-1; TRBD1 might be the D (6 bases). Germline values: CDR1 MNHNY, CDR2 SVGAGI (reference sequence). This CDR3 comprises 16 residues. V lost 0 bases and J 2 bases, leaving 13 bases between the germline ends. CDR3 in amino acids: CASSYSRGGANTEAFF. For the CDR3, the DNA is TGTGCCAGCAGTTACTCGCGTGGGGGGGCAAACACTGAAGCTTTCTTT.

This rearrangement joins TRBV28 to TRBJ2-3, with TRBD1 matching 8 bases. The V gene's germline CDR1 is MDHEN and CDR2 SYDVKM. The CDR3 sequence is 13 residues long. V lost 6 bases and J lost 5; bases outside the gene matches: 4. CDR3 in amino acids: CASRDRAIDTQYF. In DNA, the CDR3 is TGTGCCAGCAGGGACAGGGCTATAGATACGCAGTATTTT.